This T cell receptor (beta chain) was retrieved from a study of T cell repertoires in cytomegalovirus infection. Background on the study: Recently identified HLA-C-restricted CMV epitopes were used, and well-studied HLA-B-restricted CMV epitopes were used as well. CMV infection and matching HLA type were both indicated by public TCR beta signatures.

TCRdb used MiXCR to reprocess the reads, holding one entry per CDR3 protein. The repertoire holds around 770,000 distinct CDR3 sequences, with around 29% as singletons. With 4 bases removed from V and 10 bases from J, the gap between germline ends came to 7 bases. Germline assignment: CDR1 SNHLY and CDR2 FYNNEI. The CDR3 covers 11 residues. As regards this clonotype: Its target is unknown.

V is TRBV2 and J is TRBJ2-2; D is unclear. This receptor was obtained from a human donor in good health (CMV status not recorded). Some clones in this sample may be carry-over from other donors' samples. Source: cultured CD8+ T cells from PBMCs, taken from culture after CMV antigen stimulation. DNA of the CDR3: TGTGCCAGCAGTGCTCCAAAGGAGCTGTTTTTT. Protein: CASSAPKELFF.